The 27 T cell receptor beta chains below all came from one sample that was sequenced in a study of T-cell reconstitution after alpha-beta-depleted transplantation in children listed by TCRdb under 2016. The library was generated by PCR. TCRdb shows the sequencer as Illumina HiSeq 2500. To normalize quantification of the TCRbeta repertoire, the TCR libraries were built with molecular barcoding that relied on unique molecular identifiers. TCRdb passed the public sequencing reads through fastp at Q25 and MiXCR, retaining productive beta sequences. Rows with one shared CDR3 protein collapse into an entry with the most common genes and DNA. The sample table holds a few hundred thousand distinct CDR3 sequences, of which about an eighth were seen once. The ten top clones hold roughly 5.4% of the sample. This specimen consisted of PBMCs from the stem cell graft donor, obtained from the stem cell graft. The receptors were sampled from a human donor who donated a stem cell graft to a child with combined immunodeficiency.

At least ten counts were recorded for this clonotype. The chain employs TRBV27 and TRBJ1-2, with a tentative D call TRBD1 (5 bases). This CDR3 is built from 15 residues. Germline-derived CDR1 and CDR2 are MNHEY and SMNVEV (reference sequence). V was clipped by 1 base and J by 5 bases, with 14 bases between them. CDR3 sequence reads: CASSLWGPTGYGYTF. CDR3 DNA sequence: TGTGCCAGCAGTTTATGGGGCCCGACGGGGTATGGCTACACCTTC.

This clonotype appeared a few times. This chain uses TRBV24-1 with TRBJ2-3, with 7 bases matching TRBD2. This CDR3 contains 13 residues. Germline assignment: CDR1 KGHDR and CDR2 SFDVKD. V dropped 9 bases and J dropped 6; count of bases not matched to a gene: 8. The CDR3 loop is CATSASGRDTQYF. The CDR3 DNA reads as TGTGCCACCTCCGCTAGCGGTCGGGATACGCAGTATTTT.

With regard to this clonotype: Since a much larger clone is just one base distant, this may be a read error. J is TRBJ2-2 and V is TRBV15; tentatively, D is TRBD2 (5 bases). The V gene's germline CDR1 is LNHNV and CDR2 YYDKDF (reference sequence). The CDR3 runs 13 residues. CDR3 bases: TGTGCCACTTGTCCCCAGAACACCGGGGAGATGTTTTTT. Protein product: CATCPQNTGEMFF.

This clonotype was seen repeatedly, ten times or more. The V gene is TRBV5-1, the J gene TRBJ2-3; 11 bases align to TRBD2. CDR3 length: 17 amino acids. CDR1 SGHRS and CDR2 YFSETQ come from the germline V gene. V was clipped by 4 bases and J by 3 bases; unmatched bases: 10. CDR3 coding DNA: TGCGCCAGCAGCCATCAGACTAGCGGGGATCAGACAGATACGCAGTATTTT. Its protein product is CASSHQTSGDQTDTQYF.

CDR3 sequence: CASSPGDQETQYF. The CDR3 nucleotides are TGTGCCAGCAGCCCGGGGGACCAAGAGACCCAGTACTTC. The chain is built from TRBV6-1 and TRBJ2-5; D is possibly TRBD2 (6 bases). Germline V lookup: CDR1 MNHNS, CDR2 SASEGT. This CDR3 is 13 amino acids long. V lost 6 bases, J lost 0 bases, and 8 bases lay in between.

This clonotype has only a few counts. The CDR3 DNA follows: TGTGCCAGCAGCTTAAAGTCCCCAGATACGCAGTATTTT. Protein sequence: CASSLKSPDTQYF. This chain links TRBV7-2 with TRBJ2-3; D gene ambiguous. The CDR3 spans 13 residues. The V end was cut by 2 bases, the J end by 4 bases, with 7 bases between. Germline-derived CDR1 and CDR2 are SGHTA and FQGNSA.

This chain uses TRBV20-1 with TRBJ1-1, with D possibly matching TRBD1 (5 bases). The CDR3 has 17 amino acids. V dropped 0 bases and J dropped 2 bases, with 19 bases sitting between them. Per germline, CDR1 DFQATT and CDR2 SNEGSKA (reference sequence). Written as DNA, the CDR3 is TGCAGTGCTAGAGACCCTAGGGGAGGGGAGGGAAACACTGAAGCTTTCTTT. Protein: CSARDPRGGEGNTEAFF.

The chain carries TRBV5-5 and TRBJ2-1; tentative D call: TRBD2 (6 bases). Deletions cut 4 bases from V and 4 bases from J, with 12 bases between. CDR3 length: 14 amino acids. Germline V gives CDR1 SGHKS, CDR2 YYEKEE (reference sequence). CDR3 loop: CASSVGTVYNEQFF. The CDR3 DNA sequence: TGTGCCAGCAGCGTCGGGACTGTATACAATGAGCAGTTCTTC.

This clonotype was detected ten times or more. The chain is built from TRBV7-9 and TRBJ1-2, with a tentative D call TRBD1 (6 bases). The germline V and J ends were trimmed by 3 bases and 2 bases, with 10 bases remaining between them. The CDR3 runs 14 residues. Germline lookup yields CDR1 SEHNR and CDR2 FQNEAQ (reference sequence). The CDR3 here is CASSFGQGNYGYTF. DNA for the CDR3: TGTGCCAGCAGCTTCGGTCAGGGGAACTATGGCTACACCTTC.

The chain links TRBV27 to TRBJ2-3; D is uncertain. Germline V CDR1 and CDR2: MNHEY, SMNVEV (reference sequence). The CDR3 is 15 amino acids. Trimming took off 2 bases at V and 0 bases at J, with 9 bases between the two ends. The CDR3 DNA is TGTGCCAGCAGTTTACAGGACCCCAGCACAGATACGCAGTATTTT. Translating gives CASSLQDPSTDTQYF.

The CDR3 protein is CSGRSGAGELFF. CDR3 DNA: TGCAGCGGCCGCAGTGGGGCCGGGGAGCTGTTTTTT. This chain joins TRBV29-1 and TRBJ2-2; D is undetermined. This CDR3 is built from 12 residues. Germline lookup yields CDR1 SQVTM and CDR2 ANQGSEA. V was shortened by 7 bases and J by 6 bases, with 12 bases between the two germline ends.

This clonotype has more than one count but fewer than ten. The chain employs TRBV28 and TRBJ2-7; 10 nucleotides agree with TRBD1. The germline CDR1 and CDR2 sequences are MDHEN and SYDVKM. The CDR3 runs 15 residues. V dropped 3 bases and J dropped 6; count of bases not matched to a gene: 8. CDR3 region: CASSFPDRGPLEQYF. For the CDR3, the DNA is TGTGCCAGCAGTTTTCCTGACAGGGGGCCCCTCGAGCAGTACTTC.

There are a few counts of this clonotype. This chain uses TRBV5-1 with TRBJ1-2, with a possible D match to TRBD1 (5 bases). The CDR3 runs 14 residues. The germline V gene encodes CDR1 SGHRS and CDR2 YFSETQ. The V and J ends lost 4 bases and 0 bases respectively, with 10 bases between them. CDR3 nucleotide sequence: TGCGCCAGCAGCCAGGACAACGCTAACTATGGCTACACCTTC. It yields the protein CASSQDNANYGYTF.

There are a few counts of this clonotype. The chain uses TRBV12-5 and TRBJ2-7; D gene unclear. The CDR3 has 13 amino acids. Germline-derived CDR1 and CDR2 are LGHNT and FRNRAP. V dropped 0 bases and J dropped 3 bases, with 6 bases sitting between them. CDR3 sequence: CASGLVPNYEQYF. CDR3 in DNA: TGTGCTAGTGGTTTGGTCCCTAACTACGAGCAGTACTTC.

In this sample, this clonotype turned up a few times. The chain recombines TRBV12-3 or TRBV12-4 with TRBJ2-5, with 10 bases fitting TRBD1. J gave up 5 bases and V 4 bases, and 7 bases lay outside the gene matches. The CDR3 sequence is 15 residues long. CDR3 in DNA: TGTGCCAGCAGTTCCTTGACAGGGGGCTATGAGACCCAGTACTTC. Its protein is CASSSLTGGYETQYF.

This clonotype was seen only a few times. The chain combines TRBV12-3 or TRBV12-4 with TRBJ2-7; D possibly matches TRBD1 or TRBD2 (6 bases each). The V end was cut by 6 bases, the J end by 4 bases, with 16 bases between. CDR3 size: 14 residues. The CDR3 region is CASSSLSGAYEQYF. The CDR3 DNA reads TGTGCCAGCAGCTCACTCTCGGGGGCTTACGAGCAGTACTTC.

The V gene is TRBV6-2 or TRBV6-3, the J gene TRBJ2-7, with a possible D match to TRBD1 (5 bases). Germline loops: CDR1 MNHEY, CDR2 SVGEGT. V was trimmed by 0 bases and J by 0 bases, leaving 12 bases between them. The CDR3 sequence is 16 residues long. The CDR3 region is CASSYSNEDSSYEQYF. The CDR3, as DNA: TGTGCCAGCAGTTACTCGAATGAAGACAGCTCCTACGAGCAGTACTTC.

The V gene is TRBV7-3, the J gene TRBJ2-1; tentatively, D is TRBD2 (5 bases). The length of the CDR3 is 16 residues. The V end was cut by 1 base, the J end by 6 bases, with 16 bases between. Per the germline V gene, CDR1 is SGHTA and CDR2 is FQGTGA. In nucleotides, the CDR3 is TGTGCCAGCAGCTTAAGTTCCGGGGTAGGTTTCAATGAGCAGTTCTTC. Translation gives CASSLSSGVGFNEQFF. The complete variable domain, with remaining parts taken from reference TRBV7-3 and TRBJ2-1, reads GAGVSQTPSNKVTEKGKYVELRCDPISGHTALYWYRQSLGQGPEFLIYFQGTGAADDSGLPNDRFFAVRPEGSVSTLKIQRTERGDSAVYLCASSLSSGVGFNEQFFGPGTRLTVL.

This clonotype has a count of ten or more. The chain uses TRBV12-3 or TRBV12-4 and TRBJ2-7, with 11 bases that match TRBD2. The CDR3 consists of 15 residues. V was clipped by 2 bases and J by 4 bases; unmatched bases: 4. The CDR3 reads CASSLLGLAGYEQYF. For the CDR3, the DNA is TGTGCCAGCAGTTTACTAGGACTAGCGGGTTACGAGCAGTACTTC.

This sequence joins TRBV29-1 and TRBJ2-7, with 7 bases matching TRBD2. Trimming cost V 5 bases and J 4 bases; bases outside gene matches: 5. The CDR3 covers 12 residues. Per the germline V gene, CDR1 is SQVTM and CDR2 is ANQGSEA. The CDR3 bases are TGCAGCGTTCGATACGGGGGGTACGAGCAGTACTTC. Translation: CSVRYGGYEQYF.

This chain connects TRBV4-2 to TRBJ2-1; D remains ambiguous. The CDR3 sequence is 16 residues long. V was trimmed by 0 bases and J by 3 bases, leaving 12 bases between them. The V gene's germline CDR1 is LGHNA and CDR2 YNFKEQ. CDR3 nucleotide sequence: TGTGCCAGCAGCCAAGAATTGGGCGACGGCTACAATGAGCAGTTCTTC. Encoded protein: CASSQELGDGYNEQFF.

The V and J genes are TRBV20-1 and TRBJ1-4; 8 bases fit TRBD1. This CDR3 region has 15 residues. Germline V gives CDR1 DFQATT, CDR2 SNEGSKA (reference sequence). Trimming at V came to 4 bases and at J to 5 bases, leaving 9 bases not matched to a gene. This CDR3 is CSAKTDRGLNEKLFF. CDR3 DNA sequence: TGCAGTGCTAAAACCGACAGGGGACTCAATGAAAAACTGTTTTTT.

The chain has TRBV11-2 and TRBJ2-1; D possibly corresponds to TRBD2 (6 bases). There are 14 residues in the CDR3. The V gene's germline CDR1 is SGHAT and CDR2 FQNNGV. Trimming stripped 6 bases from V and 5 bases from J, with 14 bases between. The CDR3 loop is CASSPGLHHNEQFF. As DNA, the CDR3 is TGTGCCAGCAGTCCGGGACTCCATCACAATGAGCAGTTCTTC.

This clonotype has more than one count but fewer than ten. V and J are TRBV5-1 and TRBJ2-5; 12 bases are a match to TRBD2. The germline V gene has CDR1 SGHRS and CDR2 YFSETQ. The CDR3 contains 16 residues. Germline trimming cut 6 bases from V and 0 bases from J; bases unmatched to any gene: 6. CDR3 residues: CASTKGTSGHQETQYF. CDR3 nucleotides: TGCGCCAGCACCAAAGGGACTAGCGGGCACCAAGAGACCCAGTACTTC.

This clonotype appeared many times. CDR3 sequence (DNA): TGTGCCATCAGTAGAGACGGTCCCCCTTCCTACGAGCAGTACTTC. This encodes CAISRDGPPSYEQYF. The gene calls are TRBV10-3 and TRBJ2-7; D call uncertain. Trimming cost V 5 bases and J 1 base, with 15 bases left between them. Germline lookup yields CDR1 ENHRY and CDR2 SYGVKD. There are 15 residues in the CDR3.

A few counts support this clonotype. The rearrangement links TRBV11-3 to TRBJ2-1, with 10 bases aligning to TRBD2. Germline CDR1 SGHNT, CDR2 YENEEA. CDR3 length: 16 residues. Germline trimming cut 3 bases from V and 4 bases from J; bases unmatched to any gene: 6. The CDR3 is CASSFQRGGSYNEQFF. The CDR3 DNA follows: TGTGCCAGCAGCTTCCAGCGGGGGGGTTCTTACAATGAGCAGTTCTTC.

This clonotype was observed a handful of times. The J gene is TRBJ1-1, the V gene TRBV29-1; tentative D call: TRBD1 (5 bases). CDR1 and CDR2 from the germline V gene are SQVTM and ANQGSEA. There are 17 residues in the CDR3. Trimming pared 6 bases from V and 5 bases from J, leaving 28 bases between. The CDR3 coding sequence is TGCAGCGTCCCCAACCCTGACAGACTCCTGAGAGGGACTGAAGCTTTCTTT. Encoded protein: CSVPNPDRLLRGTEAFF.